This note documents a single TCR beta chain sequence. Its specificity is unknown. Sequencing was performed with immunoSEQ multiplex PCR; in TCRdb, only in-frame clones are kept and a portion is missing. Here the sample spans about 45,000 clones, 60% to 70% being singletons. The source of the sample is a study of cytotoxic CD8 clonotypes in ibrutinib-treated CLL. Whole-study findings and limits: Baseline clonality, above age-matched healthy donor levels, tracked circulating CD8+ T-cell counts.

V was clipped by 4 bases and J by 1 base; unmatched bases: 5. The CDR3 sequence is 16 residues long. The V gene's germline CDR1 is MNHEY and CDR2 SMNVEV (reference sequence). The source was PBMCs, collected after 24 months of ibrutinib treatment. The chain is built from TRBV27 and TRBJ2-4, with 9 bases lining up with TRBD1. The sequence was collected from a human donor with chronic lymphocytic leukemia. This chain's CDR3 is CASSSAGTGAKNIQYF. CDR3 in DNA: TGTGCCAGCAGTTCCGCCGGGACAGGGGCCAAAAACATTCAGTACTTC.